The 31 T cell receptor beta chains below come from one sample, sequenced in a study of cytomegalovirus exposure and HLA in healthy donors. The PCR ran on 60 Vbeta and 13 Jbeta primers. Assay used: immunoSEQ multiplex PCR; TCRdb lists only in-frame clones, some missing. The repertoire holds 130,000 to 150,000 clones, around three quarters seen once, with around 2% in the top ten. Sequencing was carried out using PBMCs. These receptor sequences come from a man younger than 40 in good health and CMV-seronegative.

This clone has only a few counts. The genes are TRBV28 and TRBJ2-1; possible D gene TRBD2, 6 bases. The CDR3 has 13 amino acids. The germline gives CDR1 MDHEN, CDR2 SYDVKM. V lost 6 bases, J lost 7 bases, and 13 bases lay in between. CDR3: CASRIGLRNEQFF. CDR3 DNA: TGTGCCAGCAGGATAGGACTAAGGAATGAGCAGTTCTTC.

The V and J genes are TRBV6-5 and TRBJ2-2, with D tentatively TRBD1 (5 bases). Trimming left V 0 bases short and J 7 bases short, with 15 bases between. The CDR3 runs 16 residues. Germline CDR1 and CDR2: MNHEY and SVGAGI. The CDR3 protein is CASSYSSRQGFGELFF. For the CDR3, the DNA is TGTGCCAGCAGTTACTCGAGCCGTCAGGGATTCGGGGAGCTGTTTTTT.

The chain carries TRBV18 and TRBJ1-1; TRBD1 matches at 9 bases. This CDR3 region has 15 residues. The V and J ends lost 3 bases and 11 bases, in that order; junction bases with no gene match: 13. From germline, CDR1 is KGHSH and CDR2 LQKENI. CDR3 nucleotides: TGTGCCAGCTCACCCGCGGGACAGGGTGCAATTATGGCTTTCTTT. Protein: CASSPAGQGAIMAFF. Supplemented by reference TRBV18 and TRBJ1-1, the full variable domain reads NAGVMQNPRHLVRRRGQEARLRCSPMKGHSHVYWYRQLPEEGLKFMVYLQKENIIDESGMPKERFSAEFPKEGPSILRIQQVVRGDSAAYFCASSPAGQGAIMAFFGQGTRLTVV.

This chain connects TRBV9 to TRBJ1-1; 12 nucleotides align to TRBD1. The J segment lost 1 base and the V segment lost 3 bases, leaving 10 bases of the junction unmatched. Looked up from germline, CDR1 is SGDLS and CDR2 is YYNGEE. The CDR3 is made up of 18 amino acids. The CDR3 loop is CASSAEPGQGAQNTEAFF. The CDR3 coding sequence is TGTGCCAGCAGCGCCGAACCGGGACAGGGGGCACAGAACACTGAAGCTTTCTTT.

The sample holds one count of this clone. The V call is TRBV6-1, the J call TRBJ1-2; TRBD1 agrees at 9 bases. V dropped 5 bases and J dropped 7; count of bases not matched to a gene: 8. There are 14 residues in the CDR3. Germline CDR1 MNHNS, CDR2 SASEGT. The CDR3 DNA reads as TGTGCCAGCAGTATTCCGGGACAGGGCTTTGGCTACACCTTC. Its protein is CASSIPGQGFGYTF.

Note on this clone: This sample also contains other DNA sequences that code for the same CDR3. The CDR3 region is CASSPDRLSYEQYF. In DNA form, the CDR3 reads TGTGCCAGCAGCCCGGACAGACTATCCTACGAGCAGTACTTC. The chain couples TRBV11-2 to TRBJ2-7; a weak D match, TRBD1 (6 bases). V lost 5 bases and J 1 base, leaving 12 bases between the germline ends. Germline loops: CDR1 SGHAT, CDR2 FQNNGV. This CDR3 is built from 14 residues.

The J gene is TRBJ1-2, the V gene TRBV6-1; no firm D call. The germline CDR1 and CDR2 sequences are MNHNS and SASEGT. The CDR3 has 14 residues. Trimming shortened V by 6 bases and J by 1 base, and 12 bases separated the two germline ends. CDR3 protein: CASRITQNNYGYTF. The CDR3 DNA reads as TGTGCCAGCAGGATAACACAGAATAACTATGGCTACACCTTC.

The CDR3 coding sequence is TGTGCCAGCAGTCTAAGTCCCTCAGGGACCTACGAGCAGTACTTC. Its translation: CASSLSPSGTYEQYF. The chain carries TRBV2 and TRBJ2-7, with D perhaps matching TRBD1 (5 bases). The length of the CDR3 is 15 residues. Germline CDR1 is SNHLY and CDR2 is FYNNEI. V lost 5 bases and J 2 bases, leaving 16 bases between the germline ends.

This rearrangement joins TRBV5-1 to TRBJ2-5; maybe TRBD2 (6 bases). The germline V gene encodes CDR1 SGHRS and CDR2 YFSETQ. The CDR3 length is 14 residues. V was trimmed by 0 bases and J by 2 bases, leaving 8 bases between them. For the CDR3, the DNA is TGCGCCAGCAGCTTGGGCGGGGTGCAAGAGACCCAGTACTTC. This encodes CASSLGGVQETQYF. The variable domain in full, with the rest retrieved from reference TRBV5-1 and TRBJ2-5, is KAGVTQTPRYLIKTRGQQVTLSCSPISGHRSVSWYQQTPGQGLQFLFEYFSETQRNKGNFPGRFSGRQFSNSRSEMNVSTLELGDSALYLCASSLGGVQETQYFGPGTRLLVL.

The chain links TRBV28 to TRBJ1-1; D may be TRBD1 (6 bases). CDR1 is MDHEN, CDR2 SYDVKM, per germline. CDR3 length: 17 residues. The V end was cut by 5 bases, the J end by 3 bases, with 22 bases between. CDR3 sequence (DNA): TGTGCCAGCAGTCCCCGGACAGCCTCGAGGCTCTACACTGAAGCTTTCTTT. Amino acid sequence: CASSPRTASRLYTEAFF.

The chain links TRBV5-1 to TRBJ2-5, with TRBD2 as a possible D gene (6 bases). The CDR3 totals 15 residues. Germline V lookup: CDR1 SGHRS, CDR2 YFSETQ. The V and J ends lost 0 bases and 5 bases respectively, with 14 bases between them. This CDR3 is CASSLVSGVGETQYF. The CDR3 DNA reads TGCGCCAGCAGCTTGGTGTCGGGAGTGGGTGAGACCCAGTACTTC.

This clone appeared a single time. This chain uses TRBV5-1 with TRBJ2-7; 8 bases agree with TRBD2. V trimming: 3 bases; J trimming: 2 bases; junction bases outside the gene matches: 13. Germline CDR1 is SGHRS and CDR2 is YFSETQ. This CDR3 spans 17 amino acids. The CDR3 bases are TGCGCCAGCAGCTCCCGGGACACCGGGACTAGACCCTACGAGCAGTACTTC. Its protein product is CASSSRDTGTRPYEQYF.

V and J are TRBV18 and TRBJ2-5; 7 bases are a match to TRBD1. The CDR3 covers 13 residues. Unmatched junction bases numbered 1, after V lost 4 bases and J lost 2 bases. Germline V gene data show CDR1 as KGHSH and CDR2 as LQKENI. CDR3 in DNA: TGTGCCAGCTCACAGACAGGGCAAGAGACCCAGTACTTC. Amino acid sequence: CASSQTGQETQYF.

The chain is built from TRBV4-1 and TRBJ1-5, with D unresolved. V was clipped by 0 bases and J by 6 bases, with 12 bases between them. The CDR3 sequence is 15 residues long. The germline V gene has CDR1 MGHRA and CDR2 YSYEKL. The CDR3 loop reads CASSQDRGWGQPQHF. As DNA, the CDR3 is TGCGCCAGCAGCCAAGATCGGGGATGGGGTCAGCCCCAGCATTTT.

The CDR3 reads CASSPQSGRINEQFF. The DNA for the CDR3 is TGTGCCAGCTCACCCCAGAGCGGACGGATAAATGAGCAGTTCTTC. The J gene is TRBJ2-1, the V gene TRBV18; tentative D call: TRBD2 (5 bases). The CDR3 has 15 amino acids. CDR1 and CDR2 (germline): KGHSH, LQKENI. V was pared by 3 bases and J by 7 bases, with 16 bases between.

Concerning this clone itself: Distinct nucleotide sequences in the sample also encode this CDR3. The rearrangement uses TRBV28 and TRBJ2-7; D remains unclear. Trimming removed 6 bases from V and 0 bases from J, with 6 bases in between. CDR1 is MDHEN and CDR2 is SYDVKM in the germline V gene. The CDR3 length is 12 residues. The CDR3 nucleotides are TGTGCCAGCAGCTTCAGCTCCTACGAGCAGTACTTC. It yields the protein CASSFSSYEQYF.

This clone was observed once. V usage is TRBV5-4 and J usage is TRBJ1-2; perhaps TRBD1 as D (6 bases). Trimming shortened V by 3 bases and J by 4 bases, and 19 bases separated the two germline ends. The CDR3 has 16 amino acids. CDR1 is SGHNT, CDR2 YYREEE, per germline (reference sequence). The CDR3 region is CASSSWAGDKGYGYTF. The CDR3 DNA follows: TGTGCCAGCAGCTCTTGGGCCGGGGACAAGGGCTATGGCTACACCTTC.

This clone was detected a few times. The chain carries TRBV5-1 and TRBJ2-7, with TRBD1 identical over 9 bases. V was pared by 4 bases and J by 5 bases, with 10 bases of the junction left unmatched. This CDR3 comprises 15 residues. The germline gives CDR1 SGHRS, CDR2 YFSETQ. Written as DNA, the CDR3 is TGCGCCAGCAGCCCGGGGACAGGGAGTGTCCACGAGCAGTACTTC. It translates to CASSPGTGSVHEQYF.

Here the CDR3 DNA reads TGCGCCAGCAGCCCAACCGGGGGCTCCTACGAGCAGTACTTC. The encoded protein is CASSPTGGSYEQYF. This chain connects TRBV4-1 to TRBJ2-7, with a tentative D call TRBD2 (6 bases). This CDR3 contains 14 residues. Trimming took 4 bases from V and 0 from J, leaving 10 bases between them. CDR1 is MGHRA and CDR2 is YSYEKL in the germline V gene.

For the CDR3, the DNA is TGCGCCAGCAGCTTCGCGGGAGGGTCAGAGACCCAGTACTTC. As protein: CASSFAGGSETQYF. The gene calls are TRBV5-1 and TRBJ2-5, with TRBD2 matching 9 bases. Per the germline V gene, CDR1 is SGHRS and CDR2 is YFSETQ. The CDR3 has 14 amino acids. The ends lost 2 bases at V and 4 bases at J; junction bases unmatched: 3.

This chain uses TRBV4-1 with TRBJ1-5, with unresolved D. Germline V CDR1 and CDR2: MGHRA, YSYEKL. V was pared by 2 bases and J by 3 bases, with 8 bases between. The CDR3 covers 14 residues. CDR3 nucleotides: TGCGCCAGCAGCCAAATCAGTATCAATCAGCCCCAGCATTTT. The encoded protein is CASSQISINQPQHF.

The chain employs TRBV6-1 and TRBJ2-1, with 10 positions matching TRBD1. Per germline, CDR1 MNHNS and CDR2 SASEGT. V shed 6 bases, J shed 6 bases, and the junction held 8 bases outside the gene matches. The CDR3 has 15 residues. The CDR3 nucleotides are TGTGCCAGCAGCACCTTAGGGACAGGGGCCAATGAGCAGTTCTTC. Its protein product is CASSTLGTGANEQFF.

This chain joins TRBV9 and TRBJ2-1; 9 nucleotides line up with TRBD2. V shed 0 bases and J 9 bases; nucleotides not matched to a gene: 7. Germline CDR1 and CDR2: SGDLS and YYNGEE. This CDR3 is 15 amino acids long. This CDR3 reads CASSVVAGAGVEQFF. The CDR3 DNA reads as TGTGCCAGCAGCGTAGTAGCGGGAGCAGGAGTTGAGCAGTTCTTC.

Concerning this clone itself: The junction departs from the called germline gene at one end, perhaps through a read error. The chain uses TRBV5-1 and TRBJ1-6, with 8 positions matching TRBD1. This CDR3 region has 14 residues. Germline assignment: CDR1 SGHRS and CDR2 YFSETQ. Here the CDR3 DNA reads TGCGCCAGCAGCCCAGACAGGGGTAATTCACCCCTCAACTTT. Amino acid sequence: CASSPDRGNSPLNF.

The chain joins TRBV30 to TRBJ2-1; 9 nucleotides align to TRBD2. Germline V gene data show CDR1 as GTSNPN and CDR2 as SVGIG (reference sequence). V trimming: 7 bases; J trimming: 3 bases; junction bases outside the gene matches: 10. The CDR3 totals 15 residues. CDR3 sequence reads: CAFSKAGGGYNEQFF. The DNA of the CDR3 is TGTGCCTTCTCAAAAGCGGGAGGCGGCTACAATGAGCAGTTCTTC. Full variable domain (outside the CDR3, taken from reference TRBV30 and TRBJ2-1): SQTIHQWPATLVQPVGSPLSLECTVEGTSNPNLYWYRQAAGRGLQLLFYSVGIGQISSEVPQNLSASRPQDRQFILSSKKLLLSDSGFYLCAFSKAGGGYNEQFFGPGTRLTVL.

The chain uses TRBV7-2 and TRBJ2-7; no definite D call. CDR1 and CDR2 from the germline V gene are SGHTA and FQGNSA. The CDR3 length is 11 residues. V lost 2 bases to trimming and J lost 4 bases, with 3 bases between them. The CDR3 bases are TGTGCCAGCAGCTTACGGTACGAGCAGTACTTC. It encodes CASSLRYEQYF.

The chain links TRBV5-1 to TRBJ2-6; TRBD1 matches 8 bases. CDR1 is SGHRS and CDR2 is YFSETQ in the germline V gene. The CDR3 spans 18 residues. Trimming cost V 3 bases and J 0 bases; bases outside gene matches: 8. For the CDR3, the DNA is TGCGCCAGCAGCTCTCTGACAGGGGAAAGCTCTGGGGCCAACGTCCTGACTTTC. This encodes CASSSLTGESSGANVLTF.

J is TRBJ1-5 and V is TRBV28, with 9 bases fitting TRBD1. The V gene's germline CDR1 is MDHEN and CDR2 SYDVKM. V shed 4 bases and J 3 bases; nucleotides not matched to a gene: 4. The CDR3 is made up of 15 amino acids. CDR3 in amino acids: CASSWGQGFNQPQHF. The CDR3, as DNA: TGTGCCAGCAGTTGGGGACAGGGATTCAATCAGCCCCAGCATTTT.

The chain recombines TRBV9 with TRBJ2-3; 7 bases align to TRBD2. Germline V lookup: CDR1 SGDLS, CDR2 YYNGEE. V lost 3 bases and J lost 0; bases outside the gene matches: 7. This CDR3 has 16 residues. The CDR3 is CASSGGTTSSTDTQYF. The CDR3 DNA is TGTGCCAGCAGCGGGGGGACTACATCTAGCACAGATACGCAGTATTTT.

CDR3 residues: CASSPWGGGTEAFF. In DNA, the CDR3 is TGTGCCAGCAGCCCGTGGGGGGGCGGCACTGAAGCTTTCTTT. The chain joins TRBV11-2 to TRBJ1-1; TRBD1 is a possible D gene (6 bases). The germline CDR1 and CDR2 sequences are SGHAT and FQNNGV. The CDR3 is 14 amino acids. Trimming removed 5 bases at V and 4 bases at J, with 14 bases between.

The chain uses TRBV2 and TRBJ2-7, with D maybe TRBD1 (6 bases). The CDR3 covers 13 residues. Deletions cut 5 bases from V and 3 bases from J, with 11 bases between. Germline values: CDR1 SNHLY, CDR2 FYNNEI. Here the CDR3 DNA reads TGTGCCAGCAGTACTTTCAGGGGCTACGAGCAGTACTTC. Translated, it gives CASSTFRGYEQYF. Full variable domain (missing parts from reference TRBV2 and TRBJ2-7): EPEVTQTPSHQVTQMGQEVILRCVPISNHLYFYWYRQILGQKVEFLVSFYNNEISEKSEIFDDQFSVERPDGSNFTLKIRSTKLEDSAMYFCASSTFRGYEQYFGPGTRLTVT.